The 5 T cell receptor beta chains listed next were all sequenced from one sample in a study of shared clonotypes between healthy human individuals. Clones were read by immunoSEQ multiplex PCR, and TCRdb kept only the in-frame ones, dropping some. The sample has about 2.1 million clones; 93% are singletons. CD45RO-negative CD8 cells positively selected for CCR7 made up the naive population, which excluded terminally differentiated effector memory CD45RA+ cells. The sample was naive CD8+ T cells from PBMCs. The source of these receptors is a man aged 18-30 years in good health. Some clones in this sample may be carry-over from other donors' samples.

The rearrangement links TRBV7-9 to TRBJ1-2; D remains unclear. With 0 bases removed from V and 7 bases from J, the gap between germline ends came to 12 bases. Germline assignment: CDR1 SEHNR and CDR2 FQNEAQ (reference sequence). The CDR3 has 14 amino acids. CDR3 nucleotides: TGTGCCAGCAGCTTAGCCGCGTTTCGGGGTGGCTACACCTTC. The encoded protein is CASSLAAFRGGYTF. The entire variable domain, with the rest obtained from reference TRBV7-9 and TRBJ1-2, is as follows: DTGVSQNPRHKITKRGQNVTFRCDPISEHNRLYWYRQTLGQGPEFLTYFQNEAQLEKSRLLSDRFSAERPKGSFSTLEIQRTEQGDSAMYLCASSLAAFRGGYTFGSGTRLTVV.

The rearrangement uses TRBV7-9 and TRBJ2-7; D unclear. Deletions cut 4 bases from V and 3 bases from J, with 10 bases between. Germline loops: CDR1 SEHNR, CDR2 FQNEAQ (reference sequence). There are 13 residues in the CDR3. CDR3 DNA sequence: TGTGCCAGCAGCTCAAATTCCGACTACGAGCAGTACTTC. It codes for CASSSNSDYEQYF.

J is TRBJ2-5 and V is TRBV27; 8 bases are shared with TRBD1. Germline V lookup: CDR1 MNHEY, CDR2 SMNVEV (reference sequence). J gave up 0 bases and V 8 bases, and 17 bases lay outside the gene matches. This CDR3 region has 18 residues. The DNA for the CDR3 is TGTGCCAGCCCCTCGGAGAGCGACAGGGGTTGGTACCAAGAGACCCAGTACTTC. It specifies CASPSESDRGWYQETQYF.

The gene calls are TRBV21-1 and TRBJ2-1. TRBV21-1 is a pseudogene locus. The CDR3 contains 15 residues. CDR3 region: CASSKQWDLYNEQFF. Written as DNA, the CDR3 is TGTGCCAGCAGCAAACAGTGGGACCTCTACAATGAGCAGTTCTTC.

The table lists this clone with a count of one. V is TRBV2 and J is TRBJ2-2; D not resolved. The germline gives CDR1 SNHLY, CDR2 FYNNEI. Trimming removed 7 bases from V and 6 bases from J, with 9 bases in between. CDR3 size: 12 residues. The CDR3 coding sequence is TGTGCCAGCAAGGTCTTAGCCGGGGAGCTGTTTTTT. This codes for CASKVLAGELFF.